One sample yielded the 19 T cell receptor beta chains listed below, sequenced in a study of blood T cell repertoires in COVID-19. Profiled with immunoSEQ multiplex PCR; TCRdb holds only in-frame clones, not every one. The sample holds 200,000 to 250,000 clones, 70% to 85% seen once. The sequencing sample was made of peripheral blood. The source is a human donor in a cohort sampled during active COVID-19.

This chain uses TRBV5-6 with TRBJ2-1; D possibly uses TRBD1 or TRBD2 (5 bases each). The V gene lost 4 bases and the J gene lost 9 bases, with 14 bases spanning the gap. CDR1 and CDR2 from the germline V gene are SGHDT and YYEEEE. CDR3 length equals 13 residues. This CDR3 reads CASSVGRVSEQFF. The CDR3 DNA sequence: TGTGCCAGCAGCGTGGGGCGGGTCTCTGAGCAGTTCTTC. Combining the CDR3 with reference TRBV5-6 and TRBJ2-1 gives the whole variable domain DAGVTQSPTHLIKTRGQQVTLRCSPKSGHDTVSWYQQALGQGPQFIFQYYEEEERQRGNFPDRFSGHQFPNYSSELNVNALLLGDSALYLCASSVGRVSEQFFGPGTRLTVL.

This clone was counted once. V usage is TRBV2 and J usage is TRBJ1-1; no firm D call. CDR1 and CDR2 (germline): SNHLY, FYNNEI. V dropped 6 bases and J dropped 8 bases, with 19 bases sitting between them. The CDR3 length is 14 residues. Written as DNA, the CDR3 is TGTGCCAGCAGGGCCCCCAGGTATCTTATAGAAGCTTTCTTT. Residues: CASRAPRYLIEAFF.

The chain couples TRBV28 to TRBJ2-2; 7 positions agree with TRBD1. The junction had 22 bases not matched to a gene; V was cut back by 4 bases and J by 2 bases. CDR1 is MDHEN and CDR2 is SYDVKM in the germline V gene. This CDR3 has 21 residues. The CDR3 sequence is CASSYGFLQGTSALNTGELFF. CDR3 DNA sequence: TGTGCCAGCAGTTATGGGTTTTTACAGGGGACGTCAGCCTTAAACACCGGGGAGCTGTTTTTT.

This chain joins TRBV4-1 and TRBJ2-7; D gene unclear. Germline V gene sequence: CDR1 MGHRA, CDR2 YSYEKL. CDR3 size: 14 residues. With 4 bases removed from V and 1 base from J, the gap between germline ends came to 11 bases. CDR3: CASSLRVLSYEQYF. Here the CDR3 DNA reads TGCGCCAGCAGCCTCCGGGTCCTTTCCTACGAGCAGTACTTC.

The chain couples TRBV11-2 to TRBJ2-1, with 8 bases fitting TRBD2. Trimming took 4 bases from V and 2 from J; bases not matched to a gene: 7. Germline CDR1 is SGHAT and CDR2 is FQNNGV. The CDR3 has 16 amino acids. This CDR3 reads CASSSRGGLTYNEQFF. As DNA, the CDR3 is TGTGCCAGCAGCTCACGGGGGGGCCTAACCTACAATGAGCAGTTCTTC.

CDR3 sequence reads: CASSGPGGANVLTF. The CDR3 DNA reads as TGTGCCAGCAGCGGGCCAGGGGGGGCCAACGTCCTGACTTTC. This chain uses TRBV6-5 with TRBJ2-6; tentative D call: TRBD1 (5 bases). Germline CDR1 is MNHEY and CDR2 is SVGAGI. Trimming left V 6 bases short and J 4 bases short, with 10 bases between. The CDR3 extends over 14 amino acids.

The CDR3 loop is CASSDSDRVGETQYF. The DNA for the CDR3 is TGTGCCAGCAGTGATTCCGACAGGGTGGGAGAGACCCAGTACTTC. The genes are TRBV6-1 and TRBJ2-5; 7 bases are shared with TRBD1. Germline V gene sequence: CDR1 MNHNS, CDR2 SASEGT. V shed 3 bases and J 4 bases; nucleotides not matched to a gene: 8. The CDR3 covers 15 residues.

The DNA of the CDR3 is TGCGCCAGCAGCTTGGGTCAGGGCAATAATGAAAAACTGTTTTTT. It codes for CASSLGQGNNEKLFF. V gene TRBV5-1 combines with J gene TRBJ1-4; D is perhaps TRBD1 (5 bases). This CDR3 is 15 amino acids long. Per the germline V gene, CDR1 is SGHRS and CDR2 is YFSETQ. V gave up 0 bases and J gave up 4 bases, with 10 bases separating them. The full variable domain, its missing parts supplied by reference TRBV5-1 and TRBJ1-4, is KAGVTQTPRYLIKTRGQQVTLSCSPISGHRSVSWYQQTPGQGLQFLFEYFSETQRNKGNFPGRFSGRQFSNSRSEMNVSTLELGDSALYLCASSLGQGNNEKLFFGSGTQLSVL.

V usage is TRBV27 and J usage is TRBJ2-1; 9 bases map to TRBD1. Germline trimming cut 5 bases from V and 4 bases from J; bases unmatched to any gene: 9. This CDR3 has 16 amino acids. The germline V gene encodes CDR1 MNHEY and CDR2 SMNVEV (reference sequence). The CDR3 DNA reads TGTGCCAGCAGTACCGCACAGGGGGCAGGTTACAATGAGCAGTTCTTC. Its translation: CASSTAQGAGYNEQFF.

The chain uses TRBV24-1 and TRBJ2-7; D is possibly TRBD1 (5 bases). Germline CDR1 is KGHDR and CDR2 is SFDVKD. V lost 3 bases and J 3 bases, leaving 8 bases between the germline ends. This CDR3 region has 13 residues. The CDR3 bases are TGTGCCACCAGTGATGGGGCTAGCTACGAGCAGTACTTC. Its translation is CATSDGASYEQYF.

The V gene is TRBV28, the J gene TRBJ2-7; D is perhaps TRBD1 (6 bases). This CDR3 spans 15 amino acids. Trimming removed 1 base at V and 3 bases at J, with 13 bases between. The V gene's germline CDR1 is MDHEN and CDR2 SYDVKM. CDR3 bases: TGTGCCAGCAGTTTATCAACAGGGATCCTCTACGAGCAGTACTTC. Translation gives CASSLSTGILYEQYF.

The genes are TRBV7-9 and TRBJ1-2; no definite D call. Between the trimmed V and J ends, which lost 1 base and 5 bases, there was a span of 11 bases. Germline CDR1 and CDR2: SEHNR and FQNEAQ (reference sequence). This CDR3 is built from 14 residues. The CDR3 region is CASSLELLEYGYTF. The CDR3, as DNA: TGTGCCAGCAGCTTAGAATTATTAGAATATGGCTACACCTTC. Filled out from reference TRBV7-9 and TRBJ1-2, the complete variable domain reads DTGVSQNPRHKITKRGQNVTFRCDPISEHNRLYWYRQTLGQGPEFLTYFQNEAQLEKSRLLSDRFSAERPKGSFSTLEIQRTEQGDSAMYLCASSLELLEYGYTFGSGTRLTVV.

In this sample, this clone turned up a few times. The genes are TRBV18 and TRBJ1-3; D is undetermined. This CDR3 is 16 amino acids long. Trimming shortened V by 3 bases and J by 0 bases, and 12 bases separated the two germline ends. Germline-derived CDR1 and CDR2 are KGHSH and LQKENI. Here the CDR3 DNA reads TGTGCCAGCTCACCCATGGAGGTCCGCTCTGGAAACACCATATATTTT. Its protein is CASSPMEVRSGNTIYF.

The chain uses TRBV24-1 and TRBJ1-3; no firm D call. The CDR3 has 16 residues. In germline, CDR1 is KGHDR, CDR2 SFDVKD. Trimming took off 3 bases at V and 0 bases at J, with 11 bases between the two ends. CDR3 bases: TGTGCCACCAGTGATCCTACTGCTGCCTCTGGAAACACCATATATTTT. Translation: CATSDPTAASGNTIYF.

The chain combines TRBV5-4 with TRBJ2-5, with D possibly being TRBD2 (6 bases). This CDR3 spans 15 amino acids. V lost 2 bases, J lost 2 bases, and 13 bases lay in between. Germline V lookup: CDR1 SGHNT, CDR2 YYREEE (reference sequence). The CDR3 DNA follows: TGTGCCAGCAGCTTTCGGAGGGTAGGACAAGAGACCCAGTACTTC. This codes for CASSFRRVGQETQYF.

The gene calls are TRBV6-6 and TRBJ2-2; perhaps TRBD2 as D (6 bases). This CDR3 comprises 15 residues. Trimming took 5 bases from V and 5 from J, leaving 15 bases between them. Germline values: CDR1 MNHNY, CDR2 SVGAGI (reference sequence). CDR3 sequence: CASSPLAPSTGELFF. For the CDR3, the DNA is TGTGCCAGCAGTCCGCTAGCGCCTAGTACCGGGGAGCTGTTTTTT.

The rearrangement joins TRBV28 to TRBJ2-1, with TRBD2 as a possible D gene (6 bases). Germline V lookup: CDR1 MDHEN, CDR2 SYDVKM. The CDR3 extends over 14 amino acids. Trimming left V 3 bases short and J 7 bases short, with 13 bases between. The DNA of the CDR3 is TGTGCCAGCAGTTTCGGCGGGACTGGAAATGAGCAGTTCTTC. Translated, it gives CASSFGGTGNEQFF. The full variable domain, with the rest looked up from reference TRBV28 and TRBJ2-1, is DVKVTQSSRYLVKRTGEKVFLECVQDMDHENMFWYRQDPGLGLRLIYFSYDVKMKEKGDIPEGYSVSREKKERFSLILESASTNQTSMYLCASSFGGTGNEQFFGPGTRLTVL.

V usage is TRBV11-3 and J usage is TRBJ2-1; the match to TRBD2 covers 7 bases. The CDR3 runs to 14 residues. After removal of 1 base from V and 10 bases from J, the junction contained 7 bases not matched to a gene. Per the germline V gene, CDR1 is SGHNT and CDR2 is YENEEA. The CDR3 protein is CASSLAGRPGEQFF. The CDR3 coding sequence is TGTGCCAGCAGCTTAGCCGGGAGGCCGGGGGAGCAGTTCTTC.

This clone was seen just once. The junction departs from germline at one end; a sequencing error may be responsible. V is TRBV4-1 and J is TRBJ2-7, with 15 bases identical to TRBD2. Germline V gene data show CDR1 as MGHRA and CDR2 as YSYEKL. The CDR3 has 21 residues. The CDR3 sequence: CACSQPNLFVGLAGGQYEQYF. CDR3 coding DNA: TGCGCCTGCAGCCAGCCGAACTTGTTCGTCGGACTAGCGGGAGGGCAGTACGAGCAGTACTTC.